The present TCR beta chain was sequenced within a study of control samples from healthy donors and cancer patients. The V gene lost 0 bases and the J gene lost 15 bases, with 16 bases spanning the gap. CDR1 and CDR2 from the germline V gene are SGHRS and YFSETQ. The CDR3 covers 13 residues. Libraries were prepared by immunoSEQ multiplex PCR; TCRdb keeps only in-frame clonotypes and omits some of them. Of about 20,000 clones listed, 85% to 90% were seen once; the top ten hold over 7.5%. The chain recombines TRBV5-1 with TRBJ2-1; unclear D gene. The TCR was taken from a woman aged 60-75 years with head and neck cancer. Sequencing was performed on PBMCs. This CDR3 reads CASSLERQWAPFF. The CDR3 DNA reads TGCGCCAGCAGCTTGGAGAGGCAGTGGGCGCCGTTCTTC.